This paragraph reports one T cell receptor (beta chain). Its antigen is unknown. The sample belongs to a study of T cell responses to AZD1222 COVID-19 vaccine. Study-wide background: Pooled in the analysis were second doses at about 4 or about 12 weeks. Study-wide points: Donors were chiefly white British, with a greater number of females, and clonal diversity was perhaps underestimated. Two doses of AZD1222 preceded a rise in Spike-specific TCR breadth and depth. Baseline seropositives among AZD1222 recipients totaled only 5 or 6.

The data were produced by immunoSEQ multiplex PCR, yet TCRdb's version contains in-frame clones alone and is incomplete. The sample includes about 82,000 clones, more than 85% of them seen just once. The germline gives CDR1 SGHTA, CDR2 FQGNSA. The germline V and J ends were trimmed by 7 bases and 5 bases, with 20 bases remaining between them. The CDR3 loop spans 15 amino acids. The V and J genes are TRBV7-2 and TRBJ1-2; a weak D match, TRBD1 (6 bases). This TCR came from an adult in good health. The sequencing here drew on peripheral blood, taken on day 0 of AZD1222 vaccination. The CDR3 DNA reads TGTGCCAGCAAGAGAGGGGGAGGGGAGGGTTATGGCTACACCTTC. Residues: CASKRGGGEGYGYTF.